The present TCR beta chain was sequenced within a study of beta chain features in type 1 diabetes. Study-wide results and limits: All four CD4+ subsets of Type 1 diabetes patients contained TCRB CDR3s that were moderately but significantly shorter.

The isolated RNA, all of it, was reverse transcribed, so expressed TCRB transcripts were what got sequenced. The assay was immunoSEQ multiplex PCR, and TCRdb's table has in-frame clones only and misses some. The sample comprises about 650,000 clones, approximately 13% of which are singletons, and about 0.11% rests with the top ten. This clone has only a few counts. Its antigen remains unknown. The origin of this receptor is a man under 40 with type 1 diabetes. Sample: naive CD4+ T cells from blood.

The CDR3 sequence is CASSLGGRDRSTDTQYF. Written as DNA, the CDR3 is TGTGCCAGCAGCTTAGGTGGGCGGGACAGGAGCACAGATACGCAGTATTTT. The chain combines TRBV11-2 with TRBJ2-3; 8 bases map to TRBD1. This CDR3 spans 17 amino acids. Trimming cost V 1 base and J 0 bases; bases outside gene matches: 6. Per the germline V gene, CDR1 is SGHAT and CDR2 is FQNNGV. Filled out from reference TRBV11-2 and TRBJ2-3, the complete variable domain reads EAGVAQSPRYKIIEKRQSVAFWCNPISGHATLYWYQQILGQGPKLLIQFQNNGVVDDSQLPKDRFSAERLKGVDSTLKIQPAKLEDSAVYLCASSLGGRDRSTDTQYFGPGTRLTVL.